The 13 T cell receptor beta chains reported below all come from one sample, sequenced in a study of cytomegalovirus exposure and HLA in healthy donors. The PCR had 60 Vbeta and 13 Jbeta primers. The method was immunoSEQ multiplex PCR; TCRdb's version includes in-frame clones alone and lacks a portion of them. The sample yields approximately 100,000 clones, 65% to 80% seen once. The sequenced sample consisted of PBMCs. Receptors originate from a woman aged 18-30 years in good health and CMV-seropositive.

The chain has TRBV4-3 and TRBJ1-2; 8 bases map to TRBD1. The ends lost 0 bases at V and 6 bases at J; junction bases unmatched: 6. The germline CDR1 and CDR2 sequences are LGHNA and YSLEER. This CDR3 contains 15 residues. CDR3 DNA: TGCGCCAGCAGCCAAGAGAATGGACAGGGAAATGGCTACACCTTC. Translated: CASSQENGQGNGYTF.

This sequence joins TRBV28 and TRBJ1-1; no clear D. Germline V CDR1 and CDR2: MDHEN, SYDVKM. V lost 3 bases, J lost 1 base, and 6 bases lay in between. The CDR3 consists of 13 residues. The DNA for the CDR3 is TGTGCCAGCAGTTTCGGGAGGAACACTGAAGCTTTCTTT. Encoded protein: CASSFGRNTEAFF.

The chain joins TRBV15 to TRBJ1-4; 7 nucleotides line up with TRBD1. The CDR3 covers 19 residues. The V segment lost 4 bases and the J segment 8 bases; nucleotides outside the gene matches: 22. Germline values: CDR1 LNHNV, CDR2 YYDKDF (reference sequence). The CDR3 spells CATSIGKGDRVALWEKLFF. For the CDR3, the DNA is TGTGCCACCAGCATCGGGAAGGGCGACAGGGTCGCACTCTGGGAAAAACTGTTTTTT.

The rearrangement uses TRBV6-6 and TRBJ1-5; D is uncertain. The CDR3 loop spans 13 amino acids. Per the germline V gene, CDR1 is MNHNY and CDR2 is SVGAGI (reference sequence). V was cut by 4 bases and J by 4 bases, with 8 bases left in between. The CDR3 nucleotides read TGTGCCAGCAGTTCTAATCGGAATCAGCCCCAGCATTTT. Its translation is CASSSNRNQPQHF.

The chain couples TRBV5-1 to TRBJ1-1; TRBD1 matches at 7 bases. The ends lost 4 bases at V and 3 bases at J; junction bases unmatched: 9. Germline V gene sequence: CDR1 SGHRS, CDR2 YFSETQ. The CDR3 spans 15 residues. CDR3 amino acids: CASSDQGVRDTEAFF. CDR3 sequence (DNA): TGCGCCAGCAGCGATCAGGGGGTTCGGGACACTGAAGCTTTCTTT.

The V call is TRBV27, the J call TRBJ1-2, with 8 bases lining up with TRBD1. The CDR3 has 13 amino acids. Per the germline V gene, CDR1 is MNHEY and CDR2 is SMNVEV (reference sequence). Trimming cost V 5 bases and J 4 bases; bases outside gene matches: 3. The CDR3 region has the DNA TGTGCCAGCAGTCTCGGACAGGGCTATGGCTACACCTTC. Protein product: CASSLGQGYGYTF.

The chain uses TRBV21-1 and TRBJ2-3; TRBD2 is the table's D call and was not checked against the DNA. TRBV21-1 is recorded as a pseudogene. The CDR3 is 16 residues long. The CDR3 region has the DNA TGTGCCAGCAGCAAGGAGCTAGCGGGAGGTGGGGATACGCAGTATTTT. This sequence encodes CASSKELAGGGDTQYF.

The chain links TRBV5-6 to TRBJ2-7; a possible D gene is TRBD1 (6 bases). Trimming left V 4 bases short and J 1 base short, with 9 bases between. Germline CDR1 SGHDT, CDR2 YYEEEE. CDR3 length: 13 residues. The CDR3 region has the DNA TGTGCCAGCAGCGCGGACAGTTCCTACGAGCAGTACTTC. Its translation: CASSADSSYEQYF. The full variable domain, rest sourced from reference TRBV5-6 and TRBJ2-7, is DAGVTQSPTHLIKTRGQQVTLRCSPKSGHDTVSWYQQALGQGPQFIFQYYEEEERQRGNFPDRFSGHQFPNYSSELNVNALLLGDSALYLCASSADSSYEQYFGPGTRLTVT.

This clone was observed once. The V gene is TRBV5-6, the J gene TRBJ2-2, with TRBD1 matching over 7 bases. V dropped 0 bases and J dropped 5; count of bases not matched to a gene: 7. CDR3 length equals 16 residues. Germline assignment: CDR1 SGHDT and CDR2 YYEEEE. The CDR3 loop is CASSLGPDRVTGELFF. The CDR3 nucleotides are TGTGCCAGCAGCTTGGGTCCAGACAGGGTGACCGGGGAGCTGTTTTTT. The whole variable domain, remainder taken from reference TRBV5-6 and TRBJ2-2, is DAGVTQSPTHLIKTRGQQVTLRCSPKSGHDTVSWYQQALGQGPQFIFQYYEEEERQRGNFPDRFSGHQFPNYSSELNVNALLLGDSALYLCASSLGPDRVTGELFFGEGSRLTVL.

This rearrangement joins TRBV19 to TRBJ2-1, with 9 bases lining up with TRBD2. V shed 0 bases, J shed 4 bases, and the junction held 7 bases outside the gene matches. CDR3 length: 17 residues. Germline V gives CDR1 LNHDA, CDR2 SQIVND (reference sequence). The CDR3 here is CASSIDRAGGPYNEQFF. The CDR3 region has the DNA TGTGCCAGTAGTATAGATCGTGCGGGGGGGCCTTACAATGAGCAGTTCTTC.

This clone was recorded once. The genes are TRBV4-1 and TRBJ2-7; tentative D call: TRBD2 (7 bases). The V and J ends lost 5 bases and 2 bases respectively, with 13 bases between them. The CDR3 sequence is 14 residues long. The germline V gene has CDR1 MGHRA and CDR2 YSYEKL. The DNA of the CDR3 is TGCGCCAGCAGCGGTCGGGGGGACACCTACGAGCAGTACTTC. Translating gives CASSGRGDTYEQYF.

The gene calls are TRBV10-3 and TRBJ2-7, with 7 bases aligning to TRBD2. V lost 7 bases to trimming and J lost 0 bases; unmatched junction nucleotides: 6. The CDR3 loop spans 14 amino acids. In germline, CDR1 is ENHRY, CDR2 SYGVKD. Here the CDR3 reads CAITGGGTSYEQYF. The CDR3 bases are TGTGCCATCACCGGGGGAGGGACCTCCTACGAGCAGTACTTC.

This clone was detected only once. The chain recombines TRBV7-2 with TRBJ2-1, with TRBD2 matching 8 bases. The CDR3 extends over 16 amino acids. V dropped 0 bases and J dropped 0; count of bases not matched to a gene: 1. Germline CDR1 reads SGHTA; CDR2 reads FQGNSA. In DNA form, the CDR3 reads TGTGCCAGCAGCTTAGCCGGGACTAGCTCCTACAATGAGCAGTTCTTC. Its protein is CASSLAGTSSYNEQFF.